These T cell receptor beta chains were read from a single sample in a study of blood T cell repertoires in COVID-19. Libraries were prepared by immunoSEQ multiplex PCR; TCRdb keeps only in-frame clonotypes and omits some of them. The data contain fewer than 30,000 clones, more than 80% of them seen just once; the ten biggest clones take up 7% to 9%. Sequenced input: peripheral blood. Receptors were obtained from a human donor in a cohort sampled during active COVID-19. Both conserved end residues are part of each CDR3. The D gene is left open where the match is weak. Clone size, where shown, is once, few, many, or a class for clones that have expanded.

once | TRBJ1-4 | TRBV19 | TRBD1 | CASRPRQGALANEKLFF | TGTGCCAGTAGACCAAGACAGGGGGCGCTTGCTAATGAAAAACTGTTTTTT
- | TRBJ2-7 | TRBV27 | - | CASSFLAGVEQYF | TGTGCCAGCAGTTTTCTAGCAGGAGTCGAGCAGTACTTC
- | TRBJ1-1 | TRBV27 | - | CASSLGNRANTEAFF | TGTGCCAGCAGTTTGGGTAACAGGGCGAACACTGAAGCTTTCTTT
- | TRBJ1-2 | TRBV6-5 | TRBD1 | CASSLKGAGYGYTF | TGTGCCAGCAGTTTGAAGGGGGCAGGGTATGGCTACACCTTC
- | TRBJ2-5 | TRBV7-3 | TRBD2 | CASSLTRASGSETQYF | TGTGCCAGCAGCTTAACCCGGGCTAGCGGGAGTGAGACCCAGTACTTC
- | TRBJ2-5 | TRBV6-1 | - | CASSEKGAGETQYF | TGTGCCAGCAGTGAAAAGGGGGCGGGGGAGACCCAGTACTTC
- | TRBJ2-7 | TRBV10-3 | TRBD1 | CAISGQGHYEQYF | TGTGCCATCAGTGGACAGGGGCACTACGAGCAGTACTTC
- | TRBJ2-1 | TRBV30 | TRBD2 | CAWRGLAGGPYNEQFF | TGTGCCTGGAGGGGACTAGCGGGAGGGCCCTACAATGAGCAGTTCTTC
- | TRBJ1-1 | TRBV10-2 | - | CASTGNTEAFF | TGCGCCAGCACGGGGAACACTGAAGCTTTCTTT
once | TRBJ2-1 | TRBV4-1 | TRBD2 | CASSQGAGGYNEQFF | TGCGCCAGCAGCCAAGGAGCGGGAGGGTACAATGAGCAGTTCTTC
few | TRBJ1-2 | TRBV28 | - | CASARGGGALYGYTF | TGTGCCAGCGCACGCGGCGGGGGCGCTCTTTATGGCTACACCTTC
- | TRBJ1-1 | TRBV18 | TRBD1 | CASSLLPGQGTEAFF | TGTGCCAGCTCACTACTACCGGGACAGGGGACTGAAGCTTTCTTT
few | TRBJ1-5 | TRBV2 | - | CASRGGRFVSQPQHF | TGTGCCAGCAGGGGGGGGCGTTTCGTAAGCCAGCCCCAGCATTTT
- | TRBJ1-4 | TRBV3-1/TRBV3-2 | - | CASSQQHSATNEKLFF | TGTGCCAGCAGCCAGCAACATTCTGCAACTAATGAAAAACTGTTTTTT
- | TRBJ1-1 | TRBV30 | TRBD1 | CAWSVRGTGRKNTEAFF | TGTGCCTGGAGTGTACGGGGGACAGGCCGCAAGAACACTGAAGCTTTCTTT
- | TRBJ2-3 | TRBV19 | TRBD1 | CASSMDGTGITDTQYF | TGTGCCAGTAGTATGGACGGGACAGGGATCACAGATACGCAGTATTTT
- | TRBJ1-2 | TRBV4-1 | TRBD1 | CASSQGAGTGEGGYTF | TGCGCCAGCAGCCAAGGGGCCGGGACAGGGGAAGGAGGCTACACCTTC
- | TRBJ2-7 | TRBV27 | - | CASSLNGPYEQYF | TGTGCCAGCAGTTTGAACGGTCCCTACGAGCAGTACTTC
- | TRBJ2-1 | TRBV28 | TRBD2 | CASSSMGGRGTWQFF | TGTGCCAGCAGTTCGATGGGAGGGAGGGGTACATGGCAGTTCTTC
- | TRBJ1-2 | TRBV3-1/TRBV3-2 | - | CASSLDGRGYTF | TGTGCCAGCAGCCTAGACGGTCGTGGCTACACCTTC
- | TRBJ1-1 | TRBV15 | - | CATSSSLLGSTEAFF | TGTGCCACCAGCAGTAGCTTACTCGGAAGCACTGAAGCTTTCTTT
- | TRBJ2-3 | TRBV7-2 | TRBD2 | CASSLRILAGWGTDTQYF | TGTGCCAGCAGCTTAAGGATACTAGCGGGGTGGGGCACAGATACGCAGTATTTT
- | TRBJ1-2 | TRBV6-5 | - | CASSYTRENGYTF | TGTGCCAGCAGTTACACACGGGAGAATGGCTACACCTTC
- | TRBJ2-3 | TRBV29-1 | - | CSASQGLSTDTQYF | TGCAGCGCAAGTCAGGGGCTTAGCACAGATACGCAGTATTTT
- | TRBJ2-1 | TRBV28 | - | CASLGLAESSYNEQFF | TGTGCCAGCCTCGGGCTAGCCGAAAGCTCCTACAATGAGCAGTTCTTC
- | TRBJ2-7 | TRBV6-2/TRBV6-3 | TRBD2 | CASSLLRGAYEQYF | TGTGCCAGCAGTCTCCTGCGGGGGGCCTACGAGCAGTACTTC
- | TRBJ2-7 | TRBV6-5 | - | CASSASRGAEQYF | TGTGCCAGCAGCGCCTCCCGTGGGGCGGAGCAGTACTTC
- | TRBJ2-6 | TRBV3-1/TRBV3-2 | TRBD2 | CASRGPGLANVLTF | TGTGCCAGCAGGGGGCCGGGACTAGCAAACGTCCTGACTTTC
- | TRBJ1-2 | TRBV24-1 | TRBD1 | CATSGDRVAYGYTF | TGTGCCACCAGTGGTGACAGGGTGGCCTATGGCTACACCTTC
few | TRBJ2-1 | TRBV11-2 | TRBD2 | CASSLTSGGNNEQFF | TGTGCCAGCAGCTTGACTAGCGGGGGGAACAATGAGCAGTTCTTC
- | TRBJ2-2 | TRBV3-1/TRBV3-2 | TRBD2 | CASSQGLGLARTGELFF | TGTGCCAGCAGCCAAGGGCTGGGACTAGCGAGGACCGGGGAGCTGTTTTTT
- | TRBJ2-6 | TRBV7-2 | - | CASTSPWGESGANVLTF | TGTGCCAGCACCTCACCATGGGGGGAGTCTGGGGCCAACGTCCTGACTTTC
- | TRBJ2-7 | TRBV19 | TRBD2 | CASSIAWWASGVPYEQYF | TGTGCCAGTAGTATCGCTTGGTGGGCTAGCGGCGTACCCTACGAGCAGTACTTC
- | TRBJ2-7 | TRBV19 | TRBD1 | CASSRYRDRDSYEQYF | TGTGCCAGTAGCCGCTACCGGGACAGGGACTCCTACGAGCAGTACTTC
- | TRBJ1-1 | TRBV28 | TRBD1 | CASSWGQAAEAFF | TGTGCCAGCAGTTGGGGACAGGCTGCCGAAGCTTTCTTT
- | TRBJ1-4 | TRBV19 | TRBD1 | CASNPGTGPREKLFF | TGTGCCAGTAACCCCGGGACAGGTCCGCGCGAAAAACTGTTTTTT
- | TRBJ2-7 | TRBV7-8 | TRBD1 | CASSLAGTGGREQYF | TGTGCCAGCAGCTTAGCGGGGACAGGGGGCCGAGAGCAGTACTTC
- | TRBJ1-5 | TRBV18 | TRBD1 | CASSAQGAVDNQPQHF | TGTGCCAGCTCAGCCCAGGGGGCTGTAGACAATCAGCCCCAGCATTTT
- | TRBJ2-1 | TRBV5-1 | - | CASSLRLARPPYNEQFF | TGCGCCAGCAGCTTGCGGCTAGCGAGACCCCCCTACAATGAGCAGTTCTTC
- | TRBJ1-5 | TRBV18 | TRBD1 | CASSPETTGMGSPQHF | TGTGCCAGCTCACCGGAGACGACAGGGATGGGATCGCCCCAGCATTTT
once | TRBJ2-1 | TRBV14 | - | CASSQLRNGEQFF | TGTGCCAGCAGCCAACTCAGGAACGGTGAGCAGTTCTTC
- | TRBJ2-2 | TRBV4-3 | TRBD2 | CASSLGASGGATGELFF | TGCGCCAGCAGCCTCGGGGCTAGCGGGGGGGCGACCGGGGAGCTGTTTTTT
- | TRBJ2-2 | TRBV4-3 | - | CASSQDLGELFF | TGCGCCAGCAGCCAAGATCTCGGGGAGCTGTTTTTT
- | TRBJ2-6 | TRBV30 | TRBD1 | CAWTQGAGANVLTF | TGTGCCTGGACACAGGGGGCTGGGGCCAACGTCCTGACTTTC
- | TRBJ2-2 | TRBV9 | TRBD2 | CASSPSGRGSGELFF | TGTGCCAGCAGCCCTAGCGGGAGGGGTTCCGGGGAGCTGTTTTTT
- | TRBJ2-1 | TRBV3-1/TRBV3-2 | - | CASSFLGYEQFF | TGTGCCAGCAGCTTTCTCGGTTATGAGCAGTTCTTC
- | TRBJ2-5 | TRBV27 | TRBD2 | CASSLKRGLQETQYF | TGTGCCAGCAGTTTAAAGCGGGGGTTACAAGAGACCCAGTACTTC
- | TRBJ1-6 | TRBV6-5 | - | CASSPAGGSGSPLHF | TGTGCCAGCAGTCCCGCCGGGGGGTCGGGTTCACCCCTCCACTTT
- | TRBJ1-4 | TRBV24-1 | - | CATSDSTGEKLFF | TGTGCCACCAGTGATTCGACAGGCGAAAAACTGTTTTTT
- | TRBJ1-5 | TRBV18 | - | CASSPNGGRINQPQHF | TGTGCCAGCTCACCCAACGGAGGACGGATAAATCAGCCCCAGCATTTT
- | TRBJ1-1 | TRBV30 | TRBD1 | CAWSGVQGYTEAFF | TGTGCCTGGAGTGGTGTACAGGGGTACACTGAAGCTTTCTTT
- | TRBJ1-4 | TRBV2 | TRBD1 | CASSNDRGSEKLFF | TGTGCCAGCAGTAATGACAGGGGCTCCGAAAAACTGTTTTTT
- | TRBJ2-1 | TRBV14 | TRBD2 | CASSQVSGSYNEQFF | TGTGCCAGCAGCCAAGTAAGCGGGAGTTACAATGAGCAGTTCTTC
- | TRBJ2-2 | TRBV9 | TRBD2 | CASGLAVAGELFF | TGTGCCAGTGGACTAGCGGTTGCTGGGGAGCTGTTTTTT
once | TRBJ2-3 | TRBV5-1 | - | CASSLELTQATDTQYF | TGCGCCAGCAGCTTGGAATTGACACAGGCCACAGATACGCAGTATTTT
- | TRBJ1-6 | TRBV11-2 | TRBD1 | CASSLGTGGSPLHF | TGTGCCAGCAGCTTAGGTACAGGGGGTTCACCCCTCCACTTT
- | TRBJ2-7 | TRBV3-1/TRBV3-2 | TRBD1 | CASSPGTGFGEQYF | TGTGCCAGCAGCCCCGGGACAGGCTTTGGGGAGCAGTACTTC